These 14 T cell receptor beta chains originate from one sample sequenced in a study of T cell changes during pregnancy in multiple sclerosis. TCRdb's copy holds only in-frame clones and misses some; the assay was immunoSEQ multiplex PCR. The sample has around 30,000 clones, about 92% seen once. The sample here was CD4+ T cells from peripheral blood mononuclear cells, taken in the second trimester of pregnancy. The receptors were sampled from a female donor with multiple sclerosis, enrolled in a pregnancy study.

The J gene is TRBJ2-3, the V gene TRBV6-6; TRBD2 aligns across 8 bases. Germline V gives CDR1 MNHNY, CDR2 SVGAGI (reference sequence). The CDR3 is 16 amino acids. Trimming cost V 4 bases and J 6 bases; bases outside gene matches: 12. Here the CDR3 reads CASSFTPGLVKDTQYF. CDR3 in DNA: TGTGCCAGCAGTTTTACCCCGGGACTAGTAAAGGATACGCAGTATTTT.

The chain employs TRBV18 and TRBJ2-1; 9 nucleotides agree with TRBD2. J lost 0 bases, V lost 1 base, and 4 bases had no gene match. The CDR3 is 17 amino acids. Germline V gene lookup returns CDR1 KGHSH and CDR2 LQKENI. CDR3 nucleotide sequence: TGTGCCAGCTCACCACTGTTTAGCGGGAGCTCCTACAATGAGCAGTTCTTC. Residues: CASSPLFSGSSYNEQFF.

This chain links TRBV5-1 with TRBJ2-1; D is ambiguous. In germline, CDR1 is SGHRS, CDR2 YFSETQ. The CDR3 loop spans 11 amino acids. V dropped 1 base and J dropped 7 bases, with 3 bases sitting between them. The CDR3 sequence is CASSLTNEQFF. CDR3 in DNA: TGCGCCAGCAGCTTGACAAATGAGCAGTTCTTC.

The CDR3 loop is CASSLGLDRTYGYTF. The CDR3 DNA reads TGTGCCAGCAGTTTAGGGTTGGACAGGACCTATGGCTACACCTTC. The rearrangement links TRBV27 to TRBJ1-2; 7 nucleotides align to TRBD1. Germline V CDR1 and CDR2: MNHEY, SMNVEV (reference sequence). CDR3 length: 15 residues. V lost 2 bases and J lost 4; bases outside the gene matches: 7.

The chain couples TRBV19 to TRBJ2-7; 13 positions match TRBD2. Germline V gene sequence: CDR1 LNHDA, CDR2 SQIVND (reference sequence). V trimming: 10 bases; J trimming: 2 bases; junction bases outside the gene matches: 5. This CDR3 contains 14 residues. The CDR3 spells CATRTSGSAYEQYF. The CDR3 coding sequence is TGTGCCACCCGGACTAGCGGGAGTGCCTACGAGCAGTACTTC.

The V gene is TRBV5-4, the J gene TRBJ1-2, with 9 bases fitting TRBD1. The trim removed 4 bases at V and 5 bases at J, leaving 6 bases unmatched. The germline gives CDR1 SGHNT, CDR2 YYREEE (reference sequence). CDR3 length: 14 amino acids. This CDR3 reads CASSDPGQGYGYTF. The CDR3 region has the DNA TGTGCCAGCAGCGACCCGGGACAGGGTTATGGCTACACCTTC.

V gene TRBV5-1 combines with J gene TRBJ2-3, with 8 bases aligning to TRBD1. The CDR3 has 16 residues. The junction had 5 bases not matched to a gene; V was cut back by 0 bases and J by 2 bases. Germline lookup yields CDR1 SGHRS and CDR2 YFSETQ. The CDR3 coding sequence is TGCGCCAGCAGCTTGGCCGGGACAGGATTCACAGATACGCAGTATTTT. It encodes CASSLAGTGFTDTQYF.

The CDR3 coding sequence is TGTGCCACCAAACCAGCGGGTCTAACCTACGAGCAGTACTTC. This encodes CATKPAGLTYEQYF. The rearrangement links TRBV27 to TRBJ2-7; TRBD2 is a possible D gene (6 bases). CDR3 length: 14 residues. CDR1 and CDR2 (germline): MNHEY, SMNVEV (reference sequence). The V gene lost 10 bases and the J gene lost 2 bases, with 18 bases spanning the gap.

The V call is TRBV7-6, the J call TRBJ2-3, with 10 bases lining up with TRBD2. This CDR3 is built from 14 residues. V was pared by 8 bases and J by 0 bases, with 2 bases of the junction left unmatched. Germline loops: CDR1 SGHVS, CDR2 FNYEAQ. The CDR3 DNA reads as TGTGCCAGCCGAGCGGGAGGGAGCACAGATACGCAGTATTTT. Its protein is CASRAGGSTDTQYF.

The rearrangement uses TRBV19 and TRBJ1-2; tentatively, D is TRBD1 (5 bases). Trimming took 6 bases from V and 8 from J, leaving 22 bases between them. CDR3 length equals 15 residues. Germline CDR1 reads LNHDA; CDR2 reads SQIVND (reference sequence). CDR3 sequence reads: CASSSTPQAFRGYTF. CDR3 DNA: TGTGCCAGTAGCTCCACGCCACAGGCTTTCCGGGGCTACACCTTC.

The gene calls are TRBV9 and TRBJ2-7, with 7 bases lining up with TRBD1. With 2 bases clipped from V and 9 bases from J, the junction kept 5 bases outside the gene matches. The CDR3 covers 12 residues. Germline CDR1 SGDLS, CDR2 YYNGEE. The CDR3 DNA reads as TGTGCCAGCAGCGTCGAGGGGGCGACGCAGTACTTC. It specifies CASSVEGATQYF.

This clone was detected a few times. The chain recombines TRBV29-1 with TRBJ2-1; D possibly corresponds to TRBD2 (5 bases). There are 14 residues in the CDR3. CDR1 and CDR2 (germline): SQVTM, ANQGSEA. The V and J ends lost 6 bases and 3 bases respectively, with 15 bases between them. CDR3 DNA: TGCAGCGTACCGGCTCGAGGACTCTACAATGAGCAGTTCTTC. Its protein product is CSVPARGLYNEQFF.

The chain combines TRBV23-1 with TRBJ2-2, with TRBD1 matching 7 bases. TRBV23-1 is flagged as an ORF with uncertain function. Trimming at V came to 2 bases and at J to 6 bases, leaving 0 bases not matched to a gene. This CDR3 is 13 amino acids long. The CDR3 is CASSQQGAGELFF. In DNA, the CDR3 is TGCGCCAGCAGTCAACAGGGGGCCGGGGAGCTGTTTTTT.

The chain joins TRBV27 to TRBJ2-7; D is ambiguous. Trimming shortened V by 6 bases and J by 1 base, and 16 bases separated the two germline ends. CDR3 length: 15 amino acids. Germline V gene lookup returns CDR1 MNHEY and CDR2 SMNVEV (reference sequence). CDR3 sequence (DNA): TGTGCCAGCAGCTCTAGTCGAACGATATCCTACGAGCAGTACTTC. It specifies CASSSSRTISYEQYF.